A single sample gave rise to the 6 T cell receptor beta chains below, sequenced in a study of regulatory T cells in long-lasting Graves disease (dated by TCRdb to the early 2020s). The sample's time point, from its label and the paper: persistent/refractory GD, antithyroid drugs over 5 years with positive TRAb. For both TCR sequencing and RNA sequencing, RNA was extracted from PBMCs using TRIzol. Receptor libraries were prepared by multiplex PCR. The sequencer was an Illumina HiSeq 4000. CDR3 regions were amplified by Arm-PCR with iRepertoire HTBI primers to construct TCR beta libraries. Clones were called with MiXCR by TCRdb after fastp trimmed the public reads at Q25, and only in-frame beta chains were retained. When rows share a CDR3 protein, they turn into one entry using the most common DNA and genes. This sample is represented by 650,000 to 700,000 distinct CDR3 sequences; about 30% of them were singletons. Of the sample, about two fifths falls within the top ten clones.

The sample was peripheral blood mononuclear cells (PBMCs), taken when the disease was refractory, from a patient treated with antithyroid drugs. The receptors derive from a female donor with Graves disease.

In its sample, this clonotype was seen a few times. The genes are TRBV18 and TRBJ1-1; D is uncertain. Per germline, CDR1 KGHSH and CDR2 LQKENI. The CDR3 is 14 residues long. Trimming removed 3 bases from V and 3 bases from J, with 11 bases in between. CDR3 protein: CASSPQQIHTEAFF. For the CDR3, the DNA is TGTGCCAGCTCACCGCAACAGATCCACACTGAAGCTTTCTTT.

This clonotype was observed a handful of times. CDR3 in amino acids: CASSLPGILGYTF. CDR3 in DNA: TGTGCCAGCAGTTTACCCGGGATTCTTGGCTACACCTTC. The chain is built from TRBV12-3 or TRBV12-4 and TRBJ1-2; D is undetermined. V lost 2 bases, J lost 7 bases, and 11 bases lay in between. The CDR3 has 13 residues.

This clonotype was counted between two and nine times. The chain couples TRBV11-1 to TRBJ2-1, with 12 nucleotides matching TRBD1. CDR3 length equals 13 residues. After removal of 5 bases from V and 10 bases from J, the junction contained 3 bases not matched to a gene. Germline CDR1 is SGHAT and CDR2 is FQDESV (reference sequence). This CDR3 reads CASSRDRGHEQFF. The CDR3 DNA reads as TGTGCCAGCAGCCGGGACAGGGGGCACGAGCAGTTCTTC. The full variable domain, its missing parts supplied by reference TRBV11-1 and TRBJ2-1, is EAEVAQSPRYKITEKSQAVAFWCDPISGHATLYWYRQILGQGPELLVQFQDESVVDDSQLPKDRFSAERLKGVDSTLKIQPAELGDSAMYLCASSRDRGHEQFFGPGTRLTVL.

The rearrangement uses TRBV3-1 and TRBJ1-5; D unresolved. Germline V gene lookup returns CDR1 LGHDT and CDR2 YNNKEL (reference sequence). V was trimmed by 0 bases and J by 6 bases, leaving 9 bases between them. The CDR3 sequence is 14 residues long. The CDR3 DNA is TGTGCCAGCAGCCAAGATCTAGGACGTCAGCCCCAGCATTTT. This translates into CASSQDLGRQPQHF.

The CDR3 reads CASGPGDSSTYEQYF. In nucleotides, the CDR3 is TGTGCTAGTGGTCCCGGGGACAGTTCAACCTACGAGCAGTACTTC. The rearrangement links TRBV12-5 to TRBJ2-7, with 7 bases that match TRBD1. The CDR3 consists of 15 residues. Germline CDR1 and CDR2: LGHNT and FRNRAP. After removal of 5 bases from V and 2 bases from J, the junction contained 9 bases not matched to a gene. Full variable domain (missing parts from reference TRBV12-5 and TRBJ2-7): DARVTQTPRHKVTEMGQEVTMRCQPILGHNTVFWYRQTMMQGLELLAYFRNRAPLDDSGMPKDRFSAEMPDATLATLKIQPSEPRDSAVYFCASGPGDSSTYEQYFGPGTRLTVT.

V usage is TRBV6-2 or TRBV6-3 and J usage is TRBJ2-7, with D perhaps TRBD2 (6 bases). Trimming removed 5 bases from V and 0 bases from J, with 17 bases in between. Germline V gene sequence: CDR1 MNHEY, CDR2 SVGEGT. This CDR3 is 16 amino acids long. The CDR3 loop is CASSEAGLQASYEQYF. The CDR3 DNA follows: TGTGCCAGCAGTGAGGCGGGACTTCAAGCCTCCTACGAGCAGTACTTC.